The 21 T cell receptor beta chains presented below share a single source sample, sequenced in a study of blood T cell repertoires in COVID-19 (dated by TCRdb to the early 2020s). Library preparation was by the immunoSEQ multiplex PCR assay. Drawn from immuneACCESS, this table holds only the in-frame rearrangements with V and J called that TCRdb kept. Clones are partly lost; checked studies trace under half to an unresolved V gene and leave the rest unexplained. The table for this sample lists more than 45,000 clones; about 90% of them were counted only once. The ten largest account for 1.4% of the sample. Source material: peripheral blood. These receptors all stem from a man in his sixties with acute or convalescent COVID-19.

The V call is TRBV28, the J call TRBJ1-1, with 11 positions matching TRBD1. CDR3 length: 15 residues. The germline CDR1 and CDR2 sequences are MDHEN and SYDVKM. V trimming: 3 bases; J trimming: 6 bases; junction bases outside the gene matches: 6. The DNA for the CDR3 is TGTGCCAGCAGTTTGTCGGGACAGGGGGAGGCTGAAGCTTTCTTT. It translates to CASSLSGQGEAEAFF.

This chain joins TRBV6-2 or TRBV6-3 and TRBJ2-1; 8 bases are shared with TRBD2. Looked up from germline, CDR1 is MNHEY and CDR2 is SVGEGT. Germline trimming cut 5 bases from V and 9 bases from J; bases unmatched to any gene: 12. The CDR3 consists of 15 residues. The CDR3 here is CASSPSGRARSEQFF. CDR3 coding DNA: TGTGCCAGCAGTCCCTCCGGGAGGGCCCGTAGTGAGCAGTTCTTC.

This chain joins TRBV6-6 and TRBJ2-7, with D possibly TRBD1 on 6 matching bases. CDR1 and CDR2 (germline): MNHNY, SVGAGI (reference sequence). The V end lost 4 bases, the J end lost 1 base, and 11 bases lay between the germline ends. This CDR3 region has 14 residues. The CDR3 region has the DNA TGTGCCAGCAGTTGGACAGAGTCTTCCTACGAGCAGTACTTC. As protein: CASSWTESSYEQYF.

The V gene is TRBV6-5, the J gene TRBJ1-5, with TRBD1 identical over 9 bases. Trimming at V came to 2 bases and at J to 5 bases, leaving 4 bases not matched to a gene. Germline V gives CDR1 MNHEY, CDR2 SVGAGI. The CDR3 length is 15 residues. The CDR3: CASSYPTGGDQPQHF. The CDR3 nucleotides read TGTGCCAGCAGTTACCCCACAGGGGGCGATCAGCCCCAGCATTTT.

This chain joins TRBV27 and TRBJ1-6; D might be TRBD1 (6 bases). This CDR3 spans 17 amino acids. Germline V gene lookup returns CDR1 MNHEY and CDR2 SMNVEV (reference sequence). Deletions cut 1 base from V and 4 bases from J, with 14 bases between. The DNA for the CDR3 is TGTGCCAGCAGTTTATTGCCTCCAGGGGATTATAATTCACCCCTCCACTTT. Protein sequence: CASSLLPPGDYNSPLHF.

The chain is built from TRBV4-1 and TRBJ2-7; D gene ambiguous. Trimming removed 1 base at V and 2 bases at J, with 9 bases between. This CDR3 comprises 14 residues. Germline assignment: CDR1 MGHRA and CDR2 YSYEKL. The CDR3 sequence is CASSQGGGTYEQYF. The CDR3 region has the DNA TGCGCCAGCAGCCAAGGCGGCGGAACCTACGAGCAGTACTTC.

In regard to this clone: Other nucleotide sequences in the sample specify the same CDR3. The chain employs TRBV7-9 and TRBJ1-1; D possibly corresponds to TRBD1 (6 bases). The V and J ends lost 1 base and 5 bases respectively, with 14 bases between them. Germline CDR1 is SEHNR and CDR2 is FQNEAQ (reference sequence). The CDR3 runs 15 residues. CDR3 protein: CASSLERGRGTEAFF. CDR3 coding DNA: TGTGCCAGCAGCTTAGAGCGGGGGCGGGGGACTGAAGCTTTCTTT.

V usage is TRBV4-3 and J usage is TRBJ2-7, with 9 positions matching TRBD2. J lost 5 bases, V lost 0 bases, and 11 bases had no gene match. From germline, CDR1 is LGHNA and CDR2 YSLEER. CDR3 size: 17 residues. The DNA of the CDR3 is TGCGCCAGCAGCCAAGATCGCGGGGTAGCGGGAGCTAACGAGCAGTACTTC. Its translation is CASSQDRGVAGANEQYF.

As DNA, the CDR3 is TGTGCCAGCAGCGTAGAGGGACAGGGAATGAGTGGCTACACCTTC. Protein sequence: CASSVEGQGMSGYTF. The chain uses TRBV9 and TRBJ1-2; 9 positions agree with TRBD1. This CDR3 has 15 residues. Germline assignment: CDR1 SGDLS and CDR2 YYNGEE. Losses at the gene ends were 0 bases for V and 7 bases for J; bases not matched to a gene: 7.

The rearrangement uses TRBV7-2 and TRBJ1-5; perhaps TRBD1 as D (5 bases). The CDR3 covers 13 residues. CDR1 is SGHTA, CDR2 FQGNSA, per germline. Trimming shortened V by 0 bases and J by 5 bases, and 5 bases separated the two germline ends. In nucleotides, the CDR3 is TGTGCCAGCAGCTTAGCAGGGGATCAGCCCCAGCATTTT. Protein sequence: CASSLAGDQPQHF.

V is TRBV11-3 and J is TRBJ1-1, with D uncertain. The length of the CDR3 is 16 residues. Trimming took 5 bases from V and 2 from J, leaving 18 bases between them. Germline-derived CDR1 and CDR2 are SGHNT and YENEEA. The CDR3 bases are TGTGCCAGCAGCCAAAGGTTTGTGGGCTTTAACACTGAAGCTTTCTTT. Translating gives CASSQRFVGFNTEAFF.

The chain employs TRBV11-2 and TRBJ2-7, with D possibly matching TRBD2 (6 bases). V lost 1 base to trimming and J lost 3 bases, with 10 bases between them. Germline CDR1 and CDR2: SGHAT and FQNNGV. CDR3 size: 14 residues. This CDR3 is CASSLVVGGYEQYF. CDR3 coding DNA: TGTGCCAGCAGCTTAGTTGTCGGGGGCTACGAGCAGTACTTC.

The CDR3 DNA reads TGTGCCAGCAGACGCAGGGGAGATCAGCCCCAGCATTTT. It is translated as CASRRRGDQPQHF. The V and J genes are TRBV27 and TRBJ1-5; a possible D gene is TRBD1 (6 bases). The V end was cut by 6 bases, the J end by 5 bases, with 11 bases between. Germline CDR1 reads MNHEY; CDR2 reads SMNVEV (reference sequence). This CDR3 comprises 13 residues.

The chain couples TRBV12-3 or TRBV12-4 to TRBJ2-3; D not resolved. Trimming took 3 bases from V and 4 from J, leaving 5 bases between them. CDR3 length: 12 residues. The CDR3 spells CASSLSPDTQYF. In DNA form, the CDR3 reads TGTGCCAGCAGTTTGTCTCCAGATACGCAGTATTTT.

The CDR3 DNA reads TGTGCCAGCAGCTTAGCACGGTCAGGGGCCTTCTCTGGGGCCAACGTCCTGACTTTC. It yields the protein CASSLARSGAFSGANVLTF. The genes are TRBV7-9 and TRBJ2-6; the D gene is possibly TRBD1 (6 bases). V gave up 0 bases and J gave up 0 bases, with 15 bases separating them. This CDR3 is built from 19 residues. The germline gives CDR1 SEHNR, CDR2 FQNEAQ (reference sequence).

This clone turned up a few times. The V and J genes are TRBV7-6 and TRBJ1-6; D is uncertain. The CDR3 is made up of 15 amino acids. Germline V gives CDR1 SGHVS, CDR2 FNYEAQ. Trimming took 0 bases from V and 6 from J, leaving 9 bases between them. The CDR3 DNA sequence: TGTGCCAGCAGCTTAGCTGGGGAGTTTAATTCACCCCTCCACTTT. Its protein product is CASSLAGEFNSPLHF.

The genes are TRBV4-3 and TRBJ1-1; 8 positions match TRBD1. V was pared by 4 bases and J by 5 bases, with 30 bases of the junction left unmatched. This CDR3 is 22 amino acids long. Germline V gene lookup returns CDR1 LGHNA and CDR2 YSLEER. The CDR3 here is CASSPAEKSTGTGHWRETEAFF. DNA of the CDR3: TGCGCCAGCAGCCCCGCGGAAAAATCGACCGGGACAGGACATTGGAGGGAGACTGAAGCTTTCTTT.

The V and J genes are TRBV7-2 and TRBJ2-5, with D possibly TRBD2 on 6 matching bases. This CDR3 spans 16 amino acids. Trimming cost V 5 bases and J 5 bases, with 21 bases left between them. Germline lookup yields CDR1 SGHTA and CDR2 FQGNSA. The CDR3 DNA follows: TGTGCCAGCAGCCTCGGGGTAGCGGAGGTCGGGGAGACCCAGTACTTC. It is translated as CASSLGVAEVGETQYF.

This chain connects TRBV4-3 to TRBJ2-6; TRBD1 matches at 10 bases. In germline, CDR1 is LGHNA, CDR2 YSLEER. The CDR3 consists of 18 residues. J gave up 4 bases and V 1 base, and 7 bases lay outside the gene matches. CDR3 residues: CASSQAGGTGVGANVLTF. CDR3 sequence (DNA): TGCGCCAGCAGCCAAGCTGGTGGGACAGGGGTCGGGGCCAACGTCCTGACTTTC.

The V call is TRBV27, the J call TRBJ1-2, with 11 bases that match TRBD1. The CDR3 length is 15 residues. V lost 7 bases to trimming and J lost 4 bases; unmatched junction nucleotides: 8. Germline CDR1 and CDR2: MNHEY and SMNVEV (reference sequence). The CDR3 loop is CASTRTGGGGYGYTF. CDR3 sequence (DNA): TGTGCCAGCACAAGGACAGGGGGCGGCGGCTATGGCTACACCTTC.

The chain couples TRBV14 to TRBJ2-1; TRBD2 might be the D (7 bases). This CDR3 spans 21 amino acids. The germline V gene encodes CDR1 SGHDN and CDR2 FVKESK. The V gene lost 0 bases and the J gene lost 2 bases, with 26 bases spanning the gap. Written as DNA, the CDR3 is TGTGCCAGCAGCCAAGAAAATCCCTCCCTAGCGGTCCAGGGGACCTACAATGAGCAGTTCTTC. Amino acids: CASSQENPSLAVQGTYNEQFF.